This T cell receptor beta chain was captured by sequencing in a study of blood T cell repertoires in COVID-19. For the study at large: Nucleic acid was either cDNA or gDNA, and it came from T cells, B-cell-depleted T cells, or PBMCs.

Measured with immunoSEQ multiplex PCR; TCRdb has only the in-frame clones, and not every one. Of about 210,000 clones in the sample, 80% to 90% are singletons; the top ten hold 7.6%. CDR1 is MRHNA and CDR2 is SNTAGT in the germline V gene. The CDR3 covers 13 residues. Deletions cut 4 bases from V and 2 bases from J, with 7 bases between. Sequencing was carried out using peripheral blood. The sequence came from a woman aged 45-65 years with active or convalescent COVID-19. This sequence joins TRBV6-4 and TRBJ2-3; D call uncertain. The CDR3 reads CASSVASTDTQYF. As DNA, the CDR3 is TGTGCCAGCAGTGTAGCATCCACAGATACGCAGTATTTT.